This T cell receptor (beta chain) is from a study of blood T cell repertoires in COVID-19 (dated by TCRdb to the early 2020s). For the study in its entirety: Collaborator samples came from the United States, Italy and Spain and covered acute and convalescent phases of COVID-19. The prospective study material was composed of cDNA or gDNA derived from T cells, B-cell-depleted T cells, or PBMCs. The repertoires were released in a freely available public database intended as a resource for research on the immune response to SARS-CoV-2. HLA class I and class II types, where available, came from metadata supplied by the sample provider rather than from assay-based typing. Sample metadata almost always included a de-identified subject ID, COVID-19 status, age in years and sex. Deeply sampled blood TCRbeta repertoires from subjects exposed to, actively infected with, or recovered from COVID-19 were included in the dataset. The samples were drawn from two sources: the first 160 participants of the ongoing ImmuneRACE study, and over 1,000 subjects contributed by 6 global collaborators.

Relative to germline, V is missing 4 bases and J is missing 8 bases, with 8 bases of the junction outside any gene match. The CDR3 covers 15 residues, taking in both the cysteine and the phenylalanine. Only the CDR3 DNA stays, 45 bases, in frame from base 1. The germline V gene provides CDR1 SGDLS and CDR2 YYNGEE. On the study overall, not on this receptor specifically: How much clinical and demographic metadata was included differed by source and by participant, and the metadata was provided uncurated.

The immunoSEQ Assay, a bias-controlled multiplex PCR, was used to amplify TCRbeta CDR3 regions from genomic DNA. On the authors' methods: Nucleated cell counts per sample were estimated from amplification of reference gene primers within the assay. To quantify the absolute abundance of each unique TCRbeta CDR3 rearrangement, sequence reads were collapsed and filtered. For each sample, productive Simpson clonality was calculated by taking the square root of Simpson's diversity index across productive rearrangements. Drawn from immuneACCESS, this table holds only the in-frame rearrangements with V and J called that TCRdb kept. Clones are partly lost; checked studies trace under half to an unresolved V gene and leave the rest unexplained. The V and J calls and the clone size are those of that table, but D and trimming were determined from the DNA. This sample has 250,000 or so clones in its table, and roughly 82% of those were observed once. Clones ranked in the top ten supply roughly 2% of the sample.

Participants in the prospective study were aged roughly 18 to 100 years, lived in more than 20 United States geographic areas, and enrolled through a virtual design. Cohort assignment in the prospective study relied on participant-reported clinical history from a screening survey and a study questionnaire. Recovered participants in ImmuneRACE Cohort 3 were defined by two consecutive negative NP/OP PCR tests, clearance by a healthcare professional, or resolution of symptoms. Mobile phlebotomists in the prospective study collected whole blood, serum and a nasopharyngeal or oropharyngeal swab from every participant. Prospective study participants could optionally give additional blood draws and questionnaires over an approximately two-month period. Before DNA extraction, prospective study blood samples were shipped either frozen or at room temperature. In the case of this clone: Its recognized antigen is unknown. Base qualities were left out, and no much larger clone turns up one base away.

The sequenced sample was PBMCs or T cells enriched from blood (not recorded which). The TCR was taken from a woman aged 50 to 60 who had recovered from COVID-19. This chain is built from TRBV9 and TRBJ2-1, and 11 bases in between align with TRBD2. The DNA sequence follows: TGTGCCAGCAGCTCTAGCGGGAGGTCTTTAGATGAGCAGTTCTTC. Its coded protein is CASSSSGRSLDEQFF.